The present T cell receptor (beta chain) was sequenced within a study of blood T cell repertoires in COVID-19. From germline, CDR1 is SGHNT and CDR2 YYREEE (reference sequence). The CDR3 has 14 residues. Trimming shortened V by 7 bases and J by 0 bases, and 13 bases separated the two germline ends. Data came from immunoSEQ multiplex PCR; TCRdb stores just in-frame clones and leaves some out. The table includes some 320,000 clones, about nine tenths detected once. This receptor was obtained from a woman aged 30 to 39 with COVID-19, enrolled during active disease. The J gene is TRBJ1-1, the V gene TRBV5-4, with D hard to call. Sequencing was performed on peripheral blood. The CDR3 DNA is TGTGCCAGCTTTCCCGGGAATATGAACACTGAAGCTTTCTTT. Amino acids: CASFPGNMNTEAFF. Using reference TRBV5-4 and TRBJ1-1 for the parts outside the CDR3, the full variable domain is ETGVTQSPTHLIKTRGQQVTLRCSSQSGHNTVSWYQQALGQGPQFIFQYYREEENGRGNFPPRFSGLQFPNYSSELNVNALELDDSALYLCASFPGNMNTEAFFGQGTRLTVV.